Sequencing of this TCR beta chain was carried out in a study of post-analysis software for immune sequencing data. Study information: The disease courses spanned relapsing-remitting, secondary progressive and progressive-relapsing forms of multiple sclerosis. Points from the study as a whole: Controls' normalized Chao1 diversity significantly exceeded that of multiple sclerosis patients. TRBV5-6, TRBV5-1 and TRBV20-1 belonged to a set of about 5 TRBV segments that were more frequent in patients than controls.

Carried by the TCR beta cDNA libraries were unique molecular identifiers. T cells numbering about 1 to 11 million yielded roughly 0.5 million cDNA molecules. Each CDR3 protein gets one entry after TCRdb re-called the PCR reads with MiXCR. The sample comprises 700,000 to 900,000 distinct CDR3 sequences, about 43% of which are singletons, and over 4.5% rests with the top ten. The CDR3 covers 16 residues. The V and J ends lost 5 bases and 3 bases, in that order; junction bases with no gene match: 8. CDR1 is SEHNR, CDR2 FQNEAQ, per germline (reference sequence). As to this clonotype: Antigen specificity is unknown.

The sequencing input was blood. The J gene is TRBJ2-1, the V gene TRBV7-9; 9 bases are shared with TRBD2. The receptor's source is a girl between 10 and 17 years old with multiple sclerosis. As DNA, the CDR3 is TGTGCCAGCAGCCTTACCGCTAGCGGGGACTACAATGAGCAGTTCTTC. Protein sequence: CASSLTASGDYNEQFF.